One T cell receptor beta chain is described in this entry. CDR3 length equals 16 residues. V dropped 1 base and J dropped 2 bases, with 15 bases sitting between them. Per germline, CDR1 SGHTA and CDR2 FQGNSA. Libraries were prepared by immunoSEQ multiplex PCR; TCRdb keeps only in-frame clonotypes and omits some of them. This sample has over 350,000 clones, with 88% found just once. This specimen belongs to a study of blood T cell repertoires in COVID-19. Study details: There were acute and convalescent COVID-19 samples, and they came from the United States, Italy and Spain.

The participants were between roughly 18 and 89 years old and came from fewer than 25 US areas. V is TRBV7-2 and J is TRBJ2-7; weak D call: TRBD2 (6 bases). Sequenced input: PBMCs or T cells enriched from blood (not recorded which). This TCR came from a woman aged 18-35 years who had recovered from COVID-19. In DNA, the CDR3 is TGTGCCAGCAGCTTAGTTGGGCGGGGAGCCGCCTACGAGCAGTACTTC. It specifies CASSLVGRGAAYEQYF.